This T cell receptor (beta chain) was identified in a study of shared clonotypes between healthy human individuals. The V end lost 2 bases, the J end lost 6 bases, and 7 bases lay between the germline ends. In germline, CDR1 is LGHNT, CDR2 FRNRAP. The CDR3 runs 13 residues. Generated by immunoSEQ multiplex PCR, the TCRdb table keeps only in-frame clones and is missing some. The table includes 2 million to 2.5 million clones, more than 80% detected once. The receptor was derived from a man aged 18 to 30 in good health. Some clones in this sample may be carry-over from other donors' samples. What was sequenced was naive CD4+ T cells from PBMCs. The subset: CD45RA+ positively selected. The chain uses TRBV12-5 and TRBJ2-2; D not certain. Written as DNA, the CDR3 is TGTGCTAGTGGTTTGACCGGGTCCGGGGAGCTGTTTTTT. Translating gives CASGLTGSGELFF.